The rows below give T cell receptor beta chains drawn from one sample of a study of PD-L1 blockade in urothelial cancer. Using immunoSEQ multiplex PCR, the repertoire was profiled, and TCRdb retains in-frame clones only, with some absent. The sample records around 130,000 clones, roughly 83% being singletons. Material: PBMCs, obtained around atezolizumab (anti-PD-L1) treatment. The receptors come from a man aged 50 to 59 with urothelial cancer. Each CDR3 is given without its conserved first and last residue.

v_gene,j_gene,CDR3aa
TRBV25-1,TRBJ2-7,ATGQGASREQY
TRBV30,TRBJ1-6,AWNPRHQTYNSPLH
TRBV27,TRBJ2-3,ASSLWLAGGTDTQY
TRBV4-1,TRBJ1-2,ASSQDRTGGVYGYT
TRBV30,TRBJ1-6,AWASPGDSPLH
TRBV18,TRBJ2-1,ASSPPAGVSYNEQF
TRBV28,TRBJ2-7,ASSSTKKQQY
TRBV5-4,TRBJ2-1,ASSLTTVDEQF
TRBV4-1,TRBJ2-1,ASSQVTSGKFGEQF
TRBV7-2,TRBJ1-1,ASRSMGANTEAF
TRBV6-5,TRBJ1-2,ASSLQDRGYGYT
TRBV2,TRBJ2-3,ASSRYPDTQY
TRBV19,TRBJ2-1,ASSIGAGGYNNEQF
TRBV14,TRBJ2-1,ASSQWAEQF
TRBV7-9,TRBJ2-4,ASSLVGRGNIQY
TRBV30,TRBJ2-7,AWSIQGGTYEQY
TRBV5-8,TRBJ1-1,ASSLAYGGGTEAF
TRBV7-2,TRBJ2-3,ASSFREGGTDTQY
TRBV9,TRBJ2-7,ASSVGDRGYEQY
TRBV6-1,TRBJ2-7,ASSELEAPYEQY
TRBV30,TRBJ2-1,AWSGVGRAYNEQF
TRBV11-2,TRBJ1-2,ASRLASEGGHYGYT
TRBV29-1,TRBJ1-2,SVTGGHYGYT
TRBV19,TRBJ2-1,ASSGRLAGIDNEQF
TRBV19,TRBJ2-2,ASQGTGELF
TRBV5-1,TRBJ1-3,ASSLRQGDTIY
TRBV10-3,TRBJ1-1,AISEQGLSVYTEAF
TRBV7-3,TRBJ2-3,ASSLQLAGRDTQY
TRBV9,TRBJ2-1,ASSGRSPHNEQF
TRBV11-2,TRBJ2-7,ASSQLGAGLYEQY
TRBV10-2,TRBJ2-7,ASSESNRGTYEQY
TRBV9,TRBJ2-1,ASSTRQANEQF
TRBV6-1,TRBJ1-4,ASSELGTGLF
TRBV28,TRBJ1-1,ASSLPGQGNTEAF
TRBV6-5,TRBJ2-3,ASRSLAGGADTQY
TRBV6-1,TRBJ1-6,ASSGRNSPLH
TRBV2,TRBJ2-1,ASIPLAGHNEQF
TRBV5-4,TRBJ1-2,ASSTGRTAYGYT
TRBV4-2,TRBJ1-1,ASSQDRQNTEAF
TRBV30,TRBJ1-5,AWSEGALNQPQH
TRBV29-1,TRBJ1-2,SVGWGRNYGYT
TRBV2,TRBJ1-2,ASKGDISAGGYT
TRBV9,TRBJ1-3,ASSVSGTGTGNTIY
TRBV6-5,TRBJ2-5,ASRLAGSQETQY
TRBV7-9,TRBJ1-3,ASSLAPGTDSGNTIY
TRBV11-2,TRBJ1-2,ASSTPGQGAGGYT
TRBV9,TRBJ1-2,ASSERQGNGYT
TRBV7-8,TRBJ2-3,ASSLMGRADTQY
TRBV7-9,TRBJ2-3,AGGQAGTDTQY
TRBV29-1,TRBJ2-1,SVPDTESSYNEQF
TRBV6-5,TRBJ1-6,ASSYGDRSSASPLH